This TCR beta chain was identified in a study of T cells in Graves' hyperthyroidism and ophthalmopathy (dated by TCRdb to the late 2010s). Study-wide context: Peripheral blood samples were taken at initial diagnosis, before any treatment was given. The study also compared thyroid tissue and blood T-cell repertoires from about 6 Graves' hyperthyroidism patients. Prospective prediction of ophthalmopathy was tested in an independent validation cohort of fewer than 20 hyperthyroidism patients and 15 to 17 patients who later progressed to ophthalmopathy. After blood sampling, hyperthyroidism patients were treated with methimazole at a starting dose of 30 mg daily, and ophthalmopathy patients were treated with high-dose intravenous methylprednisolone. The approximately 98 discovery patients were randomly divided into training and test sets at a 7:3 ratio. To identify distinguishing TCR V-J signatures, a discovery cohort of around 100 patients was used, comprising 43 with Graves' ophthalmopathy and under 60 with stable Graves' hyperthyroidism. According to the paper, TCR Vbeta CDR3 sequencing was carried out on about 140 peripheral blood samples, which came from around 43 ophthalmopathy, about 75 hyperthyroidism and roughly 17 progressor patients.

Amplification of TCR beta CDR3 regions was carried out from RNA transcripts. The TCR CDR3 was subjected to a first round of RT-PCR using the HTBI primer set and the Qiagen OneStep RT-PCR kit. Libraries were constructed in a second round of multiplex PCR, after which size selection and purification were performed. Paired-end sequencing of the libraries was performed with 100 bp reads on an Illumina HiSeq2000. Under the source paper's analysis protocol: Raw data were processed with SOAPnuke, discarding reads with adapters, uncalled bases, mean Phred below 15, or no exact constant-primer or identifier match. High-quality paired reads were merged with COPE v1.2.5, and unique nucleotide sequences were defined as clonotypes. MiTCR v1.1 was used to align the clonotypes against IMGT TRBV, TRBD and TRBJ reference segments. The analysis included only V-J combinations with a frequency above 0.0001, which together covered roughly 99% of the repertoires. The TCS score was defined as the ratio of F50 (clonal expansion) to E x V (chaos), calculated using BLOSUM62-based TCRdist between CDR3 peptides within each V-J. Welch's t-statistics and random forest reduced roughly 530 V-J features to roughly 13, which were used in a naive Bayes classifier (R e1071). The similarity between thyroid and blood repertoires was quantified using the Morisita-Horn index. The public reads were reanalyzed by TCRdb: fastp trimming at Q25, MiXCR alignment, in-frame beta chains only. Each CDR3 protein gets just one entry, which takes the most common genes and DNA from the rows behind it. Here the V and J calls rest on TCRdb's processing, not on the authors' analysis. The sample profile shows 600,000 to 800,000 distinct CDR3 sequences; around a third of them were found once. The ten top clones hold about a third of the sample.

Here is what the overall study found, with its caveats: In validation, progression to ophthalmopathy was predicted by the model with almost 71% sensitivity and approximately 78% specificity, a median of around 5.9 months before onset. Ophthalmopathy was separated from stable hyperthyroidism by a 13 V-J signature model, with 85% to 90% sensitivity and about 81% specificity obtained in cross-validation and 80%/75% obtained in testing. Most expanded thyroid clonotypes (frequency above 0.001) were also detected in blood, suggesting blood repertoires may reflect thyroid immune responses. No statistical method was used to fix the sample size in advance, and group allocation was not hidden from the investigators.

Reading the germline V gene gives CDR1 ENHRY and CDR2 SYGVKD. The CDR3 sequence runs 11 residues, both termini included. Stable Graves' hyperthyroidism was defined as the absence of progression to ophthalmopathy over 18 months of follow-up. The hyperthyroidism patients were between 18 and 65 years old and newly diagnosed, with a disease duration of less than 2 months. Any patient with an uncontrolled infection, another autoimmune disease, pregnancy or lactation was excluded. Diagnoses were established on the basis of clinical symptoms, serum thyroxine and TRAb, thyroid ultrasound, and orbital computed tomography. Ficoll-Paque density gradient centrifugation was used to isolate PBMCs from under 11 ml of fresh peripheral blood. Trizol reagent was used to extract total RNA, and RNA quality was then checked on an Agilent 2100 Bioanalyzer. A note on this clonotype: No cognate antigen has been identified for it. Lacking the conserved final phenylalanine or tryptophan, this CDR3 likely reflects a read error. The DNA is left out, because the CDR3 cannot be placed on it with certainty; the CDR3 is given as TCRdb lists it.

This TCR was recovered from a woman between 40 and 50 years old with Graves' hyperthyroidism. Sequencing input: blood. The chain joins TRBV10-3 to TRBJ2-2; the table assigns TRBD1, which was not confirmed against the DNA. For the CDR3, the sequence is CAISEIRDRGL.